This T cell receptor beta chain originates from a study of response to subunit inactivated influenza vaccine. General study findings and limits: T cells newly recruited by each seasonal influenza vaccination are few, the authors suggested.

Germline values: CDR1 MNHEY, CDR2 SVGAGI. With 0 bases clipped from V and 6 bases from J, the junction kept 5 bases outside the gene matches. CDR3 length: 15 residues. This clonotype has a handful of counts. Antigen: not known. TCRdb ran MiXCR on the RT-PCR reads and lists one entry per CDR3 protein. The table shows about 520,000 distinct CDR3 sequences, with approximately 24% occurring only once. The TCR sequence derives from a man aged 45-65 years who received an inactivated influenza vaccine. The sample consisted of CD4+ T cells sorted from PBMCs, taken 5 days after vaccination. The gene calls are TRBV6-5 and TRBJ1-2; 9 bases align to TRBD1. CDR3 in amino acids: CASSYSGQGKNGYTF. The CDR3 bases are TGTGCCAGCAGTTACTCTGGACAGGGGAAGAATGGCTACACCTTC.